A single sample gave rise to the 8 T cell receptor beta chains below, sequenced in a study of blood T cells in healthy people across ages. Alongside a J-beta primer mix, a sample-barcoded 5' primer served in a second PCR lasting about 7 to 11 cycles. TCRdb called the 5' RACE reads again in MiXCR, with one record for every CDR3 protein. The sample has more than 650,000 distinct CDR3 sequences, 20% to 25% seen once. The sequencing sample was made of blood. The receptors come from a man between 70 and 80 years old in good health.

This clonotype was detected a few times. The CDR3 DNA sequence: TGTGCCAGCAGCCAAATTAGCGGGGGGCGGGTCAATGAGCAGTTCTTC. Protein product: CASSQISGGRVNEQFF. The chain joins TRBV7-6 to TRBJ2-1; 10 bases map to TRBD2. In germline, CDR1 is SGHVS, CDR2 FNYEAQ. V trimming: 5 bases; J trimming: 6 bases; junction bases outside the gene matches: 10. This CDR3 has 16 amino acids.

This chain connects TRBV5-6 to TRBJ2-2; D might be TRBD1 or TRBD2, each matching 5 bases. Germline loops: CDR1 SGHDT, CDR2 YYEEEE. Deletions cut 0 bases from V and 8 bases from J, with 20 bases between. The CDR3 totals 17 residues. The CDR3 loop reads CASSLVKRGGLGGELFF. The CDR3 DNA follows: TGTGCCAGCAGCTTGGTCAAGAGGGGCGGACTCGGAGGGGAGCTGTTTTTT.

This clonotype was seen many times. The chain is built from TRBV2 and TRBJ1-2; D uncertain. Trimming removed 1 base from V and 2 bases from J, with 5 bases in between. CDR1 SNHLY and CDR2 FYNNEI come from the germline V gene. This CDR3 contains 13 residues. The chain's CDR3 is CASSEERNYGYTF. CDR3 nucleotides: TGTGCCAGCAGTGAAGAACGGAACTATGGCTACACCTTC. Complete variable domain (other parts from reference TRBV2 and TRBJ1-2): EPEVTQTPSHQVTQMGQEVILRCVPISNHLYFYWYRQILGQKVEFLVSFYNNEISEKSEIFDDQFSVERPDGSNFTLKIRSTKLEDSAMYFCASSEERNYGYTFGSGTRLTVV.

V usage is TRBV27 and J usage is TRBJ1-4; 9 bases agree with TRBD1. Unmatched junction bases numbered 6, after V lost 2 bases and J lost 8 bases. There are 15 residues in the CDR3. Germline CDR1 and CDR2: MNHEY and SMNVEV (reference sequence). DNA for the CDR3: TGTGCCAGCAGTTTACTCGGGACAGGGAGCGAAAAACTGTTTTTT. This codes for CASSLLGTGSEKLFF.

This chain joins TRBV20-1 and TRBJ2-3; 10 bases line up with TRBD2. The CDR3 length is 14 residues. V shed 5 bases, J shed 2 bases, and the junction held 4 bases outside the gene matches. Germline V lookup: CDR1 DFQATT, CDR2 SNEGSKA (reference sequence). CDR3 DNA sequence: TGCAGTGCTGCCGGGACTAGCGCCACAGATACGCAGTATTTT. It specifies CSAAGTSATDTQYF.

The chain has TRBV19 and TRBJ2-7; 9 positions agree with TRBD1. The CDR3 consists of 15 residues. Germline CDR1 and CDR2: LNHDA and SQIVND (reference sequence). The ends lost 5 bases at V and 6 bases at J; junction bases unmatched: 11. CDR3 amino acids: CASSPLGTGLIEQYF. The CDR3 nucleotides are TGTGCCAGTAGTCCCCTCGGGACAGGGTTAATCGAGCAGTACTTC.

This clonotype has only a few counts. The chain joins TRBV6-5 to TRBJ2-3; the D gene is possibly TRBD1 (6 bases). This CDR3 comprises 13 residues. The germline V and J ends were trimmed by 0 bases and 6 bases, with 7 bases remaining between them. Germline CDR1 reads MNHEY; CDR2 reads SVGAGI. The CDR3 nucleotides read TGTGCCAGCAGTTACTCGGGGGCTGATACGCAGTATTTT. It codes for CASSYSGADTQYF.

The gene calls are TRBV2 and TRBJ2-3, with 8 nucleotides matching TRBD1. The CDR3 spans 18 residues. From germline, CDR1 is SNHLY and CDR2 FYNNEI. With 2 bases clipped from V and 2 bases from J, the junction kept 12 bases outside the gene matches. The CDR3 reads CASSEQGASLLSTDTQYF. As DNA, the CDR3 is TGTGCCAGCAGTGAACAGGGGGCGTCCCTCCTTTCCACAGATACGCAGTATTTT.